This T cell receptor (beta chain) was recovered during a study of OX40 agonist ivuxolimab in advanced cancers. About the study as a whole: The costimulatory receptor OX40 (CD134) was targeted by ivuxolimab, a fully human IgG2 agonistic monoclonal antibody. The dose-escalation cohort was roughly 83% male with a mean age of about 54 years, ranging from roughly 20 to 80. Partial responses occurred in three dose-escalation patients, of whom one had hepatocellular carcinoma and two had cutaneous melanoma. Intravenous ivuxolimab was administered to patients every 2 weeks at six dose levels: 0.01, 0.1, 0.3, 1.5, 3 and 10 mg/kg. Prior anti-PD-1, anti-PD-L1 or anti-CTLA-4 therapy was permitted, and checkpoint inhibitors had been received by roughly 42% of dose-escalation patients. Of the roughly 52 dose-escalation patients, hepatocellular carcinoma was present in around 19, melanoma in around 15, renal cell carcinoma in 9 and head and neck cancer in 9. The paper describes the monotherapy dose-escalation part (N ≈ 52 patients) of the phase I trial of ivuxolimab. Peripheral TCRbeta sequencing aimed to test whether ivuxolimab altered TCR sequence diversity and caused clonal T-cell expansion. The study at large found these results: Low levels of normalized T-cell clonal expansion were also seen in some nonresponding patients. At doses of 0.1 to 3.0 mg/kg, clonal expansion of both CD4+ and CD8+ T cells in blood was seen between baseline and week 6. Antigen specificity was not determined for the clonally expanded peripheral T cells. On average, CD8+ T cells showed more expanded clones than CD4+ T cells after ivuxolimab. Partial responders in the 0.1-3.0 mg/kg groups had among the lowest normalized peripheral clonal expansion, especially among CD8+ T cells.

Patients with a history of autoimmune disease or receiving systemic immunosuppression were excluded from the trial. In every dose cohort, peripheral blood was drawn for TCR sequencing at baseline, cycle 4 day 1, and cycle 7 day 1. The samples were taken from a phase I, first-in-human, multicenter, open-label dose-escalation trial of ivuxolimab. Adults with locally advanced or metastatic head and neck squamous cell, hepatocellular, melanoma or renal cell carcinoma were enrolled in the trial. Before TCR sequencing, CD4+ T cells and CD8+ T cells from peripheral blood were sorted into separate populations. With respect to this clone: The specificity of this receptor is unknown. The input lacks base qualities; no much larger clone sits a single base away.

There are 16 amino acids in the CDR3, from cysteine to phenylalanine inclusive. Only the CDR3 part of the read is kept: 48 bases, read in frame from the first base. CDR1 is given as SGHTA and CDR2 as FQGNSA, both from the germline V gene. Cut back by 2 bases and 1 base, the V and J ends lie 14 bases apart. For sequencing of the TCRbeta CDR3 region, genomic DNA was extracted from the sorted cells. The immunoSEQ Assay was used to sequence the TCRbeta CDR3 regions. This is the immuneACCESS table as TCRdb keeps it, with only in-frame sequences that have V and J called. A part of the clones is gone; compared with another copy, unresolved V genes explain less than half, and the rest is unexplained. In all, the sample holds fewer than 120,000 clones, and roughly nine tenths of those were seen once. The leading ten clones occupy 0.25% to 0.3% of the sample.

The V and J segments used are TRBV7-2 and TRBJ2-5; D gene: possibly TRBD1, on 6 matching bases. Sequencing was performed on CD4+ or CD8+ T cells sorted from blood, taken in a trial of the OX40 agonist ivuxolimab. This clonotype was obtained from an adult with an advanced solid tumor such as melanoma, head and neck, liver or kidney cancer. The nucleotides are TGTGCCAGCAGCTTATATGGCAGGGGATTCCAAGAGACCCAGTACTTC. The encoded protein is CASSLYGRGFQETQYF.